This TCR beta chain was obtained from a study of shared clonotypes between healthy human individuals. The assay was carried out at the deep level. Repertoires were generated with immunoSEQ multiplex PCR, while TCRdb's copy carries only in-frame clones and drops some. The table includes more than 2 million clones, approximately 92% detected once. Deletions cut 5 bases from V and 0 bases from J, with 10 bases between. The CDR3 extends over 15 amino acids. The germline V gene encodes CDR1 SEHNR and CDR2 FQNEAQ (reference sequence). Cells designated naive CD8 were CD45RO-negative and were positively selected for CCR7, with terminally differentiated effector memory CD45RA+ cells excluded.

The rearrangement uses TRBV7-9 and TRBJ1-4, with D possibly matching TRBD1 (5 bases). Sequenced material: naive CD8+ T cells from PBMCs. This TCR was recovered from a man aged 18 to 30 in good health. Some clones in this sample may be carry-over from other donors' samples. The CDR3 here is CASSGHTATNEKLFF. CDR3 DNA sequence: TGTGCCAGCAGCGGACACACAGCAACTAATGAAAAACTGTTTTTT.